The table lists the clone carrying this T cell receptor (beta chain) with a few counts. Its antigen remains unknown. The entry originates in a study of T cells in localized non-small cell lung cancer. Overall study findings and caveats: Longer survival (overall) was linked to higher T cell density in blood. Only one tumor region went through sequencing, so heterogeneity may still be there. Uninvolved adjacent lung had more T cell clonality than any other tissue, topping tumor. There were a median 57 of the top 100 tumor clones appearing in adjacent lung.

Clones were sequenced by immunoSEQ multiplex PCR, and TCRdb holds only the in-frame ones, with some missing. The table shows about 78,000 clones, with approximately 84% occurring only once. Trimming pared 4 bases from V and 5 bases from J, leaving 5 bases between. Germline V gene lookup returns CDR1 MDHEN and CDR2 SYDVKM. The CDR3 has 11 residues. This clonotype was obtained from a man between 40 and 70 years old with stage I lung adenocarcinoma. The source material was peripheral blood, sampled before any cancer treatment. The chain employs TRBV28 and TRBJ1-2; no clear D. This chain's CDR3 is CASSSPYGYTF. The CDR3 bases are TGTGCCAGCAGTTCGCCGTATGGCTACACCTTC.